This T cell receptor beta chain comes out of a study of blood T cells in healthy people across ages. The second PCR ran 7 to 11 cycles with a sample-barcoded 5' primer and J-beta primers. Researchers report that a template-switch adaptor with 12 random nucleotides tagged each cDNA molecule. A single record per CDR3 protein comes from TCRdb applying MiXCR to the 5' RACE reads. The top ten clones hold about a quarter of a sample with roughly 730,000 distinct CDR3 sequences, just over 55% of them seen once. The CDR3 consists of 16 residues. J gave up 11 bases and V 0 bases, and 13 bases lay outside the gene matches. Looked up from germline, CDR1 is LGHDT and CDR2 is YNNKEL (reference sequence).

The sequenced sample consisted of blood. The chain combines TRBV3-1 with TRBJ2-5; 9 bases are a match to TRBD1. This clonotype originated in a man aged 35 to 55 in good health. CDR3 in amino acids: CASSQEMGQGTNEQYF. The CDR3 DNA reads TGTGCCAGCAGCCAAGAAATGGGACAGGGTACCAATGAGCAGTACTTC.